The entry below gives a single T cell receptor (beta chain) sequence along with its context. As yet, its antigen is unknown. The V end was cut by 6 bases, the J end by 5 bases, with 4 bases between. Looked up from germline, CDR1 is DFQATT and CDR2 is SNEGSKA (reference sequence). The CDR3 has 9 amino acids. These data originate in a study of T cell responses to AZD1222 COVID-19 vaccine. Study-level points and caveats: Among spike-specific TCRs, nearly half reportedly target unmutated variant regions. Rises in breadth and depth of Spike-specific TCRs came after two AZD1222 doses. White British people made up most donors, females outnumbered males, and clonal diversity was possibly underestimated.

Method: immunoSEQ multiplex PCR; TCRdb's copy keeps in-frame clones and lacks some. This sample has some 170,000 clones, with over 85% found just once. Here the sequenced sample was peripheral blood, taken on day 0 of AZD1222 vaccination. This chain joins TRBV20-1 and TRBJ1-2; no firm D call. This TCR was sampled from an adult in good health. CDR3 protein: CSARYGYTF. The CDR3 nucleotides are TGCAGTGCGAGGTATGGCTACACCTTC.